These 28 T cell receptor beta chains originate from one sample sequenced in a study of response to subunit inactivated influenza vaccine. TCRdb re-analysed the RT-PCR reads in MiXCR, keeping a single row per CDR3 protein. The sample shows hundreds of thousands of distinct CDR3 sequences, 14% of them seen only once. Sequencing used PBMCs from blood, obtained 14 days before vaccination. These receptors were taken from a man aged 50-59 years who received an inactivated influenza vaccine.

The rearrangement links TRBV4-3 to TRBJ1-6; the match to TRBD1 covers 7 bases. Germline CDR1 LGHNA, CDR2 YSLEER. This CDR3 has 13 residues. Germline trimming cut 0 bases from V and 11 bases from J; bases unmatched to any gene: 1. The CDR3 loop is CASSQDQGAPLHF. DNA for the CDR3: TGCGCCAGCAGCCAAGACCAGGGGGCACCCCTCCACTTT.

This clonotype was counted many times. The rearrangement uses TRBV20-1 and TRBJ2-1; no clear D. The CDR3 is 14 residues long. V gave up 6 bases and J gave up 5 bases, with 17 bases separating them. The germline gives CDR1 DFQATT, CDR2 SNEGSKA (reference sequence). Here the CDR3 reads CSAHPASWDNEQFF. CDR3 nucleotides: TGCAGTGCCCACCCGGCTTCGTGGGACAATGAGCAGTTCTTC.

This clonotype was observed at least ten times. V usage is TRBV2 and J usage is TRBJ2-5, with a weak D call TRBD2 (6 bases). The CDR3 loop spans 13 amino acids. The V gene's germline CDR1 is SNHLY and CDR2 FYNNEI. The ends were cut back, 6 bases at V and 2 bases at J, with 10 bases in the middle. The CDR3 reads CASSVGTQETQYF. The DNA of the CDR3 is TGTGCCAGCAGCGTCGGGACTCAAGAGACCCAGTACTTC.

In this sample, this clonotype turned up a few times. The CDR3 end shows no conserved phenylalanine or tryptophan, and so a read error is likely. The chain employs TRBV12-3 or TRBV12-4 and TRBJ1-4; D not resolved. V shed 3 bases and J shed 4 bases, with 9 bases lying between them. The CDR3 extends over 14 amino acids. CDR3 amino acids: CASSFPGDNEKLFL. In DNA, the CDR3 is TGTGCCAGCAGTTTCCCAGGTGATAATGAAAAACTGTTTCTT.

The table lists this clonotype with a few counts. V is TRBV29-1 and J is TRBJ2-7, with 11 nucleotides matching TRBD1. After removal of 4 bases from V and 3 bases from J, the junction contained 5 bases not matched to a gene. Germline V gene data show CDR1 as SQVTM and CDR2 as ANQGSEA. This CDR3 comprises 14 residues. CDR3 coding DNA: TGCAGCGTTGGAAGGGGACAGGGGGGCTACGAGCAGTACTTC. This gives the protein CSVGRGQGGYEQYF.

This clonotype occurred a few times. This chain connects TRBV5-1 to TRBJ2-5, with 8 bases aligning to TRBD1. V shed 2 bases and J 4 bases; nucleotides not matched to a gene: 10. This CDR3 comprises 16 residues. The germline gives CDR1 SGHRS, CDR2 YFSETQ. The CDR3 bases are TGCGCCAGCAGCTTAAGGACAGGGTCGATTGGAGAGACCCAGTACTTC. It yields the protein CASSLRTGSIGETQYF. The complete variable domain, with remaining parts taken from reference TRBV5-1 and TRBJ2-5, reads KAGVTQTPRYLIKTRGQQVTLSCSPISGHRSVSWYQQTPGQGLQFLFEYFSETQRNKGNFPGRFSGRQFSNSRSEMNVSTLELGDSALYLCASSLRTGSIGETQYFGPGTRLLVL.

The V and J genes are TRBV5-1 and TRBJ2-3, with a tentative D call TRBD1 (5 bases). CDR3 length equals 17 residues. The germline V gene encodes CDR1 SGHRS and CDR2 YFSETQ. V was cut by 4 bases and J by 3 bases, with 21 bases left in between. CDR3 amino acids: CASSLKPGQGLTDTQYF. The DNA of the CDR3 is TGCGCCAGCAGCCTGAAACCGGGCCAGGGATTAACAGATACGCAGTATTTT.

This clonotype showed up just once. A much larger clone lies a single base off, so this may be a read error. V and J are TRBV18 and TRBJ2-7; 8 bases align to TRBD2. Trimming removed 3 bases from V and 1 base from J; junction bases left unmatched: 8. Germline CDR1 is KGHSH and CDR2 is LQKENI. The CDR3 is made up of 16 amino acids. For the CDR3, the DNA is TGTGCCAGCTCACCCCGCGGTAGCGGGGTTTCCTACGAGCAGTACTTC. This translates into CASSPRGSGVSYEQYF.

The J gene is TRBJ2-7, the V gene TRBV20-1; D call uncertain. Looked up from germline, CDR1 is DFQATT and CDR2 is SNEGSKA (reference sequence). The V end lost 0 bases, the J end lost 9 bases, and 21 bases lay between the germline ends. The CDR3 sequence is 15 residues long. This CDR3 reads CSARDIERISTGQYF. The CDR3 nucleotides are TGCAGTGCTAGAGACATCGAAAGAATCTCTACGGGGCAGTACTTC.

With regard to this clonotype: A much larger clone lies one base from this, so it may be a read error. Lacking the conserved final phenylalanine or tryptophan, this CDR3 likely reflects a read error. This chain connects TRBV5-6 to TRBJ2-4; D ambiguous. Germline V gene lookup returns CDR1 SGHDT and CDR2 YYEEEE. The CDR3 contains 16 residues. V lost 1 base and J 1 base, leaving 12 bases between the germline ends. The CDR3 reads CASSLTRMEAKNIQYL. The CDR3 DNA is TGTGCCAGCAGCTTGACCCGGATGGAGGCCAAAAACATTCAGTACCTC.

The table lists this clonotype with a few counts. V is TRBV25-1 and J is TRBJ2-2, with D tentatively TRBD1 (5 bases). V was clipped by 1 base and J by 2 bases, with 20 bases between them. This CDR3 is built from 19 residues. Looked up from germline, CDR1 is MGHDK and CDR2 is SYGVNS. This chain's CDR3 is CASSELTSTGNLNTGELFF. The CDR3 DNA sequence: TGTGCCAGCAGTGAATTGACCTCCACAGGCAACCTTAACACCGGGGAGCTGTTTTTT.

The CDR3 reads CASSLYLGCDEQYF. The CDR3 DNA is TGCGCCAGCAGCTTGTACCTAGGGTGCGACGAGCAGTACTTC. The chain is built from TRBV5-1 and TRBJ2-7, with unresolved D. Between the trimmed V and J ends, which lost 1 base and 5 bases, there was a span of 13 bases. This CDR3 has 14 amino acids. CDR1 and CDR2 from the germline V gene are SGHRS and YFSETQ.

This chain connects TRBV14 to TRBJ1-6, with D possibly matching TRBD1 (5 bases). Trimming left V 3 bases short and J 9 bases short, with 18 bases between. Germline CDR1 SGHDN, CDR2 FVKESK. This CDR3 is 16 amino acids long. CDR3 in DNA: TGTGCCAGCAGCCAGTTTACGGGACTTCGAGCTTCACCCCTCCACTTT. Amino acid sequence: CASSQFTGLRASPLHF.

This clonotype turned up a few times. This chain connects TRBV5-1 to TRBJ1-1; TRBD1 matches at 8 bases. V lost 5 bases and J lost 1; bases outside the gene matches: 4. This CDR3 region has 14 residues. The germline V gene has CDR1 SGHRS and CDR2 YFSETQ. The CDR3 spells CASRRDRRNTEAFF. The CDR3 coding sequence is TGCGCCAGCAGGCGGGACAGGCGGAACACTGAAGCTTTCTTT.

This clonotype was counted a few times. This rearrangement joins TRBV25-1 to TRBJ2-5; the D is unclear. CDR1 and CDR2 from the germline V gene are MGHDK and SYGVNS. CDR3 length equals 13 residues. Trimming took 1 base from V and 4 from J, leaving 7 bases between them. The CDR3 sequence: CASSESIPETQYF. In DNA form, the CDR3 reads TGTGCCAGCAGTGAATCGATCCCAGAGACCCAGTACTTC.

This clonotype was counted only a few times. The V gene is TRBV11-2, the J gene TRBJ2-1; 12 bases fit TRBD2. V was pared by 1 base and J by 1 base, with 11 bases of the junction left unmatched. CDR3 size: 20 residues. Germline lookup yields CDR1 SGHAT and CDR2 FQNNGV. CDR3 bases: TGTGCCAGCAGCTTAGTAATTTCTAGCGGGAGGGCCTTTTCCTACAATGAGCAGTTCTTC. Its protein product is CASSLVISSGRAFSYNEQFF.

This clonotype was found a few times. The chain couples TRBV20-1 to TRBJ2-2, with TRBD2 matching 12 bases. CDR1 DFQATT and CDR2 SNEGSKA come from the germline V gene (reference sequence). V lost 6 bases, J lost 5 bases, and 10 bases stayed unmatched. CDR3 size: 16 residues. The CDR3, as DNA: TGCAGTGCCTTTAACCGGCTAGCGGGGGGGACCGGGGAGCTGTTTTTT. This translates into CSAFNRLAGGTGELFF.

This chain joins TRBV4-2 and TRBJ2-3, with D possibly matching TRBD1 (5 bases). The CDR3 has 14 residues. Trimming cost V 3 bases and J 4 bases, with 11 bases left between them. The germline V gene has CDR1 LGHNA and CDR2 YNFKEQ. In DNA form, the CDR3 reads TGTGCCAGCAGCCACGACACAGGAGCAGATACGCAGTATTTT. It translates to CASSHDTGADTQYF.

This clonotype was seen a few times. V usage is TRBV10-3 and J usage is TRBJ2-7; maybe TRBD1 (5 bases). Germline V lookup: CDR1 ENHRY, CDR2 SYGVKD. V shed 5 bases and J shed 0 bases, with 11 bases lying between them. This CDR3 has 14 amino acids. CDR3 region: CAISSTGVSYEQYF. Written as DNA, the CDR3 is TGTGCCATCAGTTCAACAGGAGTCTCCTACGAGCAGTACTTC.

This clonotype was counted between two and nine times. The CDR3 sequence is CASSQIPGFTDTQYF. CDR3 bases: TGTGCCAGCAGCCAAATTCCGGGGTTCACAGATACGCAGTATTTT. V gene TRBV14 combines with J gene TRBJ2-3; a weak D match, TRBD2 (5 bases). Trimming stripped 2 bases from V and 2 bases from J, with 11 bases between. The CDR3 extends over 15 amino acids. Looked up from germline, CDR1 is SGHDN and CDR2 is FVKESK.

The chain carries TRBV7-8 and TRBJ1-3; TRBD1 aligns across 7 bases. Germline V gene data show CDR1 as SGHVS and CDR2 as FQNEAQ. The CDR3 contains 15 residues. Trimming removed 3 bases from V and 2 bases from J; junction bases left unmatched: 4. The CDR3 nucleotides read TGTGCCAGCAGCTTCTCCGGGACAGCTGGAAACACCATATATTTT. Residues: CASSFSGTAGNTIYF.

This rearrangement joins TRBV6-2 or TRBV6-3 to TRBJ1-5, with D possibly matching TRBD1 (6 bases). The CDR3 has 17 amino acids. V lost 0 bases and J 1 base, leaving 13 bases between the germline ends. The germline V gene has CDR1 MNHEY and CDR2 SVGEGT. The CDR3 DNA sequence: TGTGCCAGCAGTTACTCGATTGGGACAAACAGCAATCAGCCCCAGCATTTT. This gives the protein CASSYSIGTNSNQPQHF.

This rearrangement joins TRBV29-1 to TRBJ1-2, with D possibly TRBD1 on 5 matching bases. Trimming stripped 6 bases from V and 8 bases from J, with 22 bases between. Germline V gives CDR1 SQVTM, CDR2 ANQGSEA. The CDR3 has 14 residues. DNA for the CDR3: TGCAGCGTCGATAGTGCCGGGACCTCCCGCGGCTACACCTTC. Translation gives CSVDSAGTSRGYTF.

V usage is TRBV7-9 and J usage is TRBJ1-1; D is uncertain. V was pared by 3 bases and J by 9 bases, with 14 bases between. The CDR3 has 13 residues. The germline V gene encodes CDR1 SEHNR and CDR2 FQNEAQ (reference sequence). The CDR3 spells CASSFPAREKAFF. The CDR3 DNA is TGTGCCAGCAGCTTCCCAGCGAGGGAGAAAGCTTTCTTT.

The V call is TRBV6-2 or TRBV6-3, the J call TRBJ2-5; D remains unclear. The CDR3 extends over 14 amino acids. Looked up from germline, CDR1 is MNHEY and CDR2 is SVGEGT. The V gene lost 6 bases and the J gene lost 9 bases, with 20 bases spanning the gap. CDR3 region: CASSLAAVPAAQYF. The CDR3 DNA reads as TGTGCCAGCAGCCTTGCTGCGGTCCCCGCGGCCCAGTACTTC.

This clonotype has only a few counts. This chain links TRBV20-1 with TRBJ2-5, with D perhaps matching TRBD1 (6 bases). This CDR3 has 15 amino acids. Germline V gene data show CDR1 as DFQATT and CDR2 as SNEGSKA (reference sequence). V was shortened by 5 bases and J by 3 bases, with 19 bases between the two germline ends. CDR3 loop: CSAQHDRLVEETQYF. As DNA, the CDR3 is TGCAGTGCTCAGCACGACAGGCTGGTGGAAGAGACCCAGTACTTC.

V is TRBV20-1 and J is TRBJ2-7, with 9 bases lining up with TRBD1. The J segment lost 5 bases and the V segment lost 6 bases, leaving 8 bases of the junction unmatched. The CDR3 covers 13 residues. CDR1 and CDR2 (germline): DFQATT, SNEGSKA (reference sequence). The chain's CDR3 is CSAVGQGPHEQYF. The CDR3 DNA reads as TGCAGTGCAGTGGGACAGGGCCCCCACGAGCAGTACTTC.

The chain uses TRBV5-1 and TRBJ2-3, with a tentative D call TRBD2 (5 bases). V was shortened by 4 bases and J by 9 bases, with 12 bases between the two germline ends. Germline CDR1 SGHRS, CDR2 YFSETQ. The CDR3 is made up of 12 amino acids. CDR3 residues: CASSASMATQYF. CDR3 nucleotide sequence: TGCGCCAGCAGCGCTAGCATGGCGACGCAGTATTTT.